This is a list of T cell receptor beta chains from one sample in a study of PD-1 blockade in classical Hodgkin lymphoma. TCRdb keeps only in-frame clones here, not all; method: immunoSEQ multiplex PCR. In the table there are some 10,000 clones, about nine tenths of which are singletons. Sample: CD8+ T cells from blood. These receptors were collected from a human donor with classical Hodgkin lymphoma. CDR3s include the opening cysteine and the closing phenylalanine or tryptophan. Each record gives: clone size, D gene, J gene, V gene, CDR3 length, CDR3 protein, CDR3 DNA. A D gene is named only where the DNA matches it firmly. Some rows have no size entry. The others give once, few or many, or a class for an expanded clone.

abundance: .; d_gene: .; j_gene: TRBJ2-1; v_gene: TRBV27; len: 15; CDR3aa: CASSLGGPSYNEQFF; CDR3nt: TGTGCCAGCAGTTTGGGGGGCCCCTCCTACAATGAGCAGTTCTTC
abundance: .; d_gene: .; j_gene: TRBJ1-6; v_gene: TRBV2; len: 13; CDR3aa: CASFGSYNSPLHF; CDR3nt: TGTGCCAGCTTCGGCTCCTATAATTCACCCCTCCACTTT
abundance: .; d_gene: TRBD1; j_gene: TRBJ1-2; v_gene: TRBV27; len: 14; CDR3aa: CASSLSTGEGGYTF; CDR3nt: TGTGCCAGCAGTTTATCAACAGGGGAGGGTGGCTACACCTTC
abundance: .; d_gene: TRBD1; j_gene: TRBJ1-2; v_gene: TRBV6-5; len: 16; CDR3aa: CASSSHGQVPPYGYTF; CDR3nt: TGTGCCAGCAGTTCCCACGGACAGGTCCCGCCGTATGGCTACACCTTC
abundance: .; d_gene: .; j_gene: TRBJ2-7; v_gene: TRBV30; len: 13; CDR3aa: CAWSEAGPYEQYF; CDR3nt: TGTGCCTGGAGTGAGGCGGGCCCCTACGAGCAGTACTTC
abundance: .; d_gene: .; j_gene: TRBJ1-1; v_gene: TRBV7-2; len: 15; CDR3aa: CASSLGWLRNTEAFF; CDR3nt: TGTGCCAGCAGCTTAGGGTGGCTGCGGAACACTGAAGCTTTCTTT
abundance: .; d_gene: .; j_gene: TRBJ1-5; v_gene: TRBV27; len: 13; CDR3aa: CASRQGYNQPQHF; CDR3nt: TGTGCCAGCAGGCAGGGCTACAATCAGCCCCAGCATTTT
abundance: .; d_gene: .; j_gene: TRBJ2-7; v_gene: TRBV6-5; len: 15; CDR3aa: CASSYTPAGLDEQYF; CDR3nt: TGTGCCAGCAGTTACACTCCGGCAGGGCTGGACGAGCAGTACTTC
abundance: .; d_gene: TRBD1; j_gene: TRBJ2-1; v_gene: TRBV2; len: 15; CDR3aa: CASSDPGQGVDEQFF; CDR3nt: TGTGCCAGCAGTGATCCGGGACAGGGGGTCGATGAGCAGTTCTTC
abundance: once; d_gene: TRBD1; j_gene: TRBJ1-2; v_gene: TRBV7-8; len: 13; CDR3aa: CASSNRQGDGYTF; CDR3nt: TGTGCCAGCAGCAATAGACAGGGGGATGGCTACACCTTC
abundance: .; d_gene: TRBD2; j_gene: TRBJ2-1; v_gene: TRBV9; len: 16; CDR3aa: CASSVDGGVAGNEQFF; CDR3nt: TGTGCCAGCAGCGTAGATGGGGGGGTAGCGGGCAATGAGCAGTTCTTC
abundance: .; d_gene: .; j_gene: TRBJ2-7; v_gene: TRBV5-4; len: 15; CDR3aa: CASSLEQGGSYEQYF; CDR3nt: TGTGCCAGCAGCTTGGAACAGGGAGGATCCTACGAGCAGTACTTC
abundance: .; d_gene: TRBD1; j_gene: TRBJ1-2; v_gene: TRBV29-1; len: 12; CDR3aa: CSVVGTGGKDTF; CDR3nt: TGCAGCGTTGTGGGGACAGGGGGCAAGGACACCTTC
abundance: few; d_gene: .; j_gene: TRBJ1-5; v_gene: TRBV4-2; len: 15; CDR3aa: CASSQGYNSNQPQHF; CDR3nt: TGTGCCAGCAGCCAAGGTTACAATAGCAATCAGCCCCAGCATTTT
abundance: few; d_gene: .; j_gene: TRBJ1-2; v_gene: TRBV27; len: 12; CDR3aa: CASSPHNYGYTF; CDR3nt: TGTGCCAGCAGCCCCCATAACTATGGCTACACCTTC
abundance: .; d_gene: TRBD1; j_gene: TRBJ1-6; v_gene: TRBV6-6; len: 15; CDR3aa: CASSVLRGLNSPLHF; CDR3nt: TGTGCCAGCAGTGTCCTCAGGGGGCTAAATTCACCCCTCCACTTT
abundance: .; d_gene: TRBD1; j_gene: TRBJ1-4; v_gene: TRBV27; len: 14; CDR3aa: CASRDRGLREKLFF; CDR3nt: TGTGCCAGCAGAGACAGGGGGCTTAGAGAAAAACTGTTTTTT
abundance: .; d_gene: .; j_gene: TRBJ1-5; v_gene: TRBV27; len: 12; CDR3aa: CASKEGNQPQHF; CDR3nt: TGTGCCAGCAAAGAGGGAAATCAGCCCCAGCATTTT
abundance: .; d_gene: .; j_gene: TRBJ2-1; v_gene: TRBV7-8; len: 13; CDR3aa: CASSLAGVNEQFF; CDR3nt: TGTGCCAGCAGCTTAGCCGGCGTCAATGAGCAGTTCTTC
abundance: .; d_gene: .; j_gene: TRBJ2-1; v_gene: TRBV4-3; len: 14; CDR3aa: CASSQVASPNEQFF; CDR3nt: TGCGCCAGCAGCCAAGTTGCTAGTCCTAATGAGCAGTTCTTC
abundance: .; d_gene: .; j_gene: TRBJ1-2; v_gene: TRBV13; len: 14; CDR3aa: CASSVAVANYGYTF; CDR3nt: TGTGCCAGCAGCGTAGCTGTAGCTAACTATGGCTACACCTTC
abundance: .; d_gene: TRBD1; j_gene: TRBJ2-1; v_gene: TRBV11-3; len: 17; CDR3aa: CASSLSQPSRGHNEQFF; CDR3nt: TGTGCCAGCAGCTTGAGCCAGCCTTCAAGGGGGCATAATGAGCAGTTCTTC
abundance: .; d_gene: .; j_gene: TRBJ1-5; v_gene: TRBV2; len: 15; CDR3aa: CASSENGYSNQPQHF; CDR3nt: TGTGCCAGCAGTGAAAACGGATATAGCAATCAGCCCCAGCATTTT
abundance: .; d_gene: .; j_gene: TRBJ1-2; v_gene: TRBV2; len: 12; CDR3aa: CASMGVIYGYTF; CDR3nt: TGTGCCAGCATGGGGGTCATCTATGGCTACACCTTC
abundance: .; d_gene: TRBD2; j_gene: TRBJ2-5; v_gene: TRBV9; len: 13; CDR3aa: CASSGSSGQTQYF; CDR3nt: TGTGCCAGCAGCGGGTCTAGCGGGCAGACCCAGTACTTC
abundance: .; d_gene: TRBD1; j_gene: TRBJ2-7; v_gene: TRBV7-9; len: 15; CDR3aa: CASSPPRDRGYEQYF; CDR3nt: TGTGCCAGCAGCCCCCCCCGCGACAGGGGCTACGAGCAGTACTTC
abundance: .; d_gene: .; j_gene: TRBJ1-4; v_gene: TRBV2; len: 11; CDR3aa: CASSDNEKLFF; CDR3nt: TGTGCCAGCAGCGACAATGAAAAACTGTTTTTT
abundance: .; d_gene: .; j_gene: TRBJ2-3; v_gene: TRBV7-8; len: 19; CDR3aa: CASSFGGPGFYYGTDTQYF; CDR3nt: TGTGCCAGCAGCTTCGGGGGGCCGGGGTTTTATTATGGCACAGATACGCAGTATTTT
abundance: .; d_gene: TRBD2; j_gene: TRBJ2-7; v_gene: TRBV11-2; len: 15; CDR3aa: CASSLGTSGAYEQYF; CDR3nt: TGTGCCAGCAGCTTAGGAACTAGCGGGGCCTACGAGCAGTACTTC
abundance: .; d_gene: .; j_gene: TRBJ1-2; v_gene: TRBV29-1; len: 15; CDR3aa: CSVQGYWDANYGYTF; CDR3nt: TGCAGCGTTCAAGGGTATTGGGACGCTAACTATGGCTACACCTTC
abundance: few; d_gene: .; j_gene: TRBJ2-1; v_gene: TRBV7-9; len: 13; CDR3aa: CASSERNSNEQFF; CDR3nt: TGTGCCAGCAGCGAGAGGAACTCCAATGAGCAGTTCTTC
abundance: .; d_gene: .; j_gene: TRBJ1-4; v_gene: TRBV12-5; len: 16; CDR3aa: CASASVVGFGNEKLFF; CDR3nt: TGTGCTAGTGCTTCGGTGGTGGGATTCGGTAATGAAAAACTGTTTTTT
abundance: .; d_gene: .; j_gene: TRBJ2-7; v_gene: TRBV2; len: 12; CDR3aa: CASSGTVYEQYF; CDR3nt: TGTGCCAGCAGTGGGACCGTCTACGAGCAGTACTTC
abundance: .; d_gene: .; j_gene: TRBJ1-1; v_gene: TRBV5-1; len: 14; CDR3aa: CASSLGAGATEAFF; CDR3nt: TGCGCCAGCAGCTTGGGGGCGGGGGCCACTGAAGCTTTCTTT
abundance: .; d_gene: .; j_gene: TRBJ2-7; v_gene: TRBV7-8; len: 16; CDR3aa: CASSLVDTRPSYEQYF; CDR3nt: TGTGCCAGCAGCTTAGTCGACACTAGACCCTCCTACGAGCAGTACTTC
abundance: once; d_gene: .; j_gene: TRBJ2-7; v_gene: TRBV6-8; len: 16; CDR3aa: CASSYRGPGTYYEQYF; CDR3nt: TGTGCCAGCAGTTACAGAGGCCCAGGGACATACTACGAGCAGTACTTC
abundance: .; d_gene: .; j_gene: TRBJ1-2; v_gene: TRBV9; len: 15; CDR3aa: CASSPRTQPSYGYTF; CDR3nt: TGTGCCAGCAGCCCGAGGACACAGCCAAGCTATGGCTACACCTTC
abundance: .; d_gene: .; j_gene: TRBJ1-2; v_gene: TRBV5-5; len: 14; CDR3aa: CASSSRGTWYGYTF; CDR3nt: TGTGCCAGCAGCTCTAGGGGGACGTGGTATGGCTACACCTTC
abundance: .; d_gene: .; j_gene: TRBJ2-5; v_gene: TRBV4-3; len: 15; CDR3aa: CASSPSTGFQETQYF; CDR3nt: TGCGCCAGCAGCCCAAGTACAGGGTTTCAAGAGACCCAGTACTTC
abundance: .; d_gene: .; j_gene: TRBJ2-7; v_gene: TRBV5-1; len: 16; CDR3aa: CASSRTPGLLAYEQYF; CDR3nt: TGCGCCAGCAGCCGAACTCCAGGTCTACTGGCCTACGAGCAGTACTTC
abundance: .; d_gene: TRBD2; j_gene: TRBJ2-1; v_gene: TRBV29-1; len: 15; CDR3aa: CSVGLTSGAHNEQFF; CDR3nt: TGCAGCGTGGGCCTCACTAGCGGGGCCCACAATGAGCAGTTCTTC
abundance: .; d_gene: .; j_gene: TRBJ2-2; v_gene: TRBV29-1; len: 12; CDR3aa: CSVVWGTGELFF; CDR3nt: TGCAGCGTTGTCTGGGGTACCGGGGAGCTGTTTTTT
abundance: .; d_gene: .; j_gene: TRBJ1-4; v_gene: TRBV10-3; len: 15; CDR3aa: CAISDPGGPDEKLFF; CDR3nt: TGTGCCATCAGTGATCCGGGAGGGCCTGATGAAAAACTGTTTTTT
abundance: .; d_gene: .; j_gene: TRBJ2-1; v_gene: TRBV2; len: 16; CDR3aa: CASKPRRGLGYNEQFF; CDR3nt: TGTGCCAGCAAACCCCGGAGGGGGCTCGGTTACAATGAGCAGTTCTTC
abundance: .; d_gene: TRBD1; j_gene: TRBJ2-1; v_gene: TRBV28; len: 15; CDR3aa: CASSSGQGLFNEQFF; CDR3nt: TGTGCCAGCAGTTCGGGACAGGGTCTCTTCAATGAGCAGTTCTTC
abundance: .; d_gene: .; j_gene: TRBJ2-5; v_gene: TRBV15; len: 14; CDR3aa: CATSRTSIQETQYF; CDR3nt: TGTGCCACCAGCAGGACAAGCATCCAAGAGACCCAGTACTTC